The TCR beta chain under discussion was sequenced for a study of blood T cell repertoires in COVID-19 (dated by TCRdb to 2018 to 2020). Regarding the complete study: Samples from collaborators originated in the United States, Italy and Spain and spanned both the acute and convalescent phases of COVID-19. The material from the prospective study consisted of cDNA or gDNA derived from T cells, B-cell-depleted T cells, or PBMCs. The dataset comprised deeply sampled blood TCRbeta repertoires from subjects exposed to, actively infected with, or recovered from COVID-19. The repertoires were made available in a free public database intended to serve as a resource for research on the immune response to SARS-CoV-2. Where HLA class I and class II types were available, the types were taken from metadata supplied by the sample provider, not from assay-based typing. Samples came from the ongoing ImmuneRACE study (first 160 participants) plus 1,254 subjects from 6 global collaborators. A de-identified subject ID, COVID-19 status, age in years and sex were almost always included in the sample metadata.

As to this clone: The target of this receptor is not known. Base qualities are not recorded, but no much larger clone differs from it by a single base.

CDR1 and CDR2 are read off the germline V gene as MNHEY and SVGAGI. V is shortened by 2 bases, J by 8 bases, and the region joining them spans 16 bases. The CDR3 has 15 amino acids, counting the end cysteine and phenylalanine. The entry retains the CDR3 DNA only, 45 bases that are in frame from base 1. The investigation overall reported the following: How much clinical and demographic metadata was included differed by source and by participant, and the metadata was provided uncurated.

TCRbeta CDR3 regions were amplified from genomic DNA using the immunoSEQ Assay, a bias-controlled multiplex PCR. Under the source paper's analysis protocol: Within the assay, amplification of reference gene primers was used to estimate how many nucleated cells each sample contained. Sequence reads were collapsed and filtered to measure the absolute abundance of every unique TCRbeta CDR3 rearrangement. For each sample, productive Simpson clonality was calculated as the square root of Simpson's diversity index over productive rearrangements. Not all clones reach the TCRdb copy of this immuneACCESS table, which keeps in-frame sequences only. Checked studies attribute under half of the gap to unresolved V genes and leave the rest unexplained. Clone size and V and J calls were adopted from that table, with D and trimming inferred from the DNA. This sample comprises approximately 69,000 clones, 75% to 85% of them detected only once. 20% of the sample rests with the top ten.

The collaborating institutions used their own protocols to collect whole blood in K2EDTA tubes. For TCRbeta analysis, collaborator samples were shipped as frozen whole blood, as isolated PBMCs, or as DNA extracted from either sample type. The sequence derives from a woman in her sixties or seventies with acute or convalescent COVID-19. The specimen was peripheral blood. Rearrangement joined TRBV6-5 to TRBJ2-1; TRBD2 is a possible D gene, resting on 6 matching bases. The CDR3 has the sequence CASSYATSLPHEQFF. In nucleotide form, the sequence is TGTGCCAGCAGTTACGCTACTAGCCTCCCGCATGAGCAGTTCTTC.